The 15 T cell receptor beta chains presented below share a single source sample, sequenced in a study of T cells expressing NK-cell markers. TCRdb re-called the 5' RACE reads; one entry per CDR3 protein, DNA not given. The sample has some 410,000 distinct CDR3 sequences. Sequenced sample: blood T cells: a sorted CD56 or NKG2C T cell subset, CD4+ or CD8+ T cells, or bulk PBMC T cells (not recorded which). These receptors came from a woman aged 18 to 75 in good health.

CDR3 amino acids: CASSSQGAENTEAFF. The V and J genes are TRBV5-1 and TRBJ1-1; TCRdb reports TRBD1, a call that lacks DNA to check it against. Germline CDR1 reads SGHRS; CDR2 reads YFSETQ. The CDR3 loop spans 15 amino acids.

The genes are TRBV18 and TRBJ2-4; checking the TCRdb D call of TRBD2 is not possible without DNA. Looked up from germline, CDR1 is KGHSH and CDR2 is LQKENI. The CDR3 sequence is 18 residues long. The chain's CDR3 is CASSTIAGGSLTKNIQYF. The full variable domain, rest sourced from reference TRBV18 and TRBJ2-4, is NAGVMQNPRHLVRRRGQEARLRCSPMKGHSHVYWYRQLPEEGLKFMVYLQKENIIDESGMPKERFSAEFPKEGPSILRIQQVVRGDSAAYFCASSTIAGGSLTKNIQYFGAGTRLSVL.

The CDR3 here is CSVVGPAGTEAFF. The chain recombines TRBV29-1 with TRBJ1-1. The germline gives CDR1 SQVTM, CDR2 ANQGSEA. This CDR3 is 13 amino acids long.

J is TRBJ2-7 and V is TRBV20-1. CDR1 and CDR2 from the germline V gene are DFQATT and SNEGSKA (reference sequence). There are 14 residues in the CDR3. The CDR3 sequence is CSASHPDVPYEQYF.

The chain uses TRBV10-3 and TRBJ2-7; TCRdb returns TRBD1, unconfirmable since there is no DNA. Germline-derived CDR1 and CDR2 are ENHRY and SYGVKD. This CDR3 is built from 14 residues. The CDR3 spells CATAHRNLSYEQYF.

The chain combines TRBV20-1 with TRBJ1-1; TCRdb gives TRBD1 as the D gene, but with no DNA this cannot be confirmed. CDR1 and CDR2 (germline): DFQATT, SNEGSKA (reference sequence). The CDR3 loop spans 14 amino acids. CDR3 region: CSAQLAGGDTEAFF.

This chain links TRBV20-1 with TRBJ1-4; the D call from TCRdb, TRBD1, cannot be confirmed without DNA. The germline V gene encodes CDR1 DFQATT and CDR2 SNEGSKA (reference sequence). The CDR3 consists of 15 residues. The CDR3 sequence is CSALHGQSPNEKLFF.

This rearrangement joins TRBV5-1 to TRBJ1-4. The germline CDR1 and CDR2 sequences are SGHRS and YFSETQ. This CDR3 has 14 amino acids. CDR3 protein: CASSFSRSNEKLFF.

The rearrangement uses TRBV7-9 and TRBJ2-5; TCRdb's D gene call, TRBD2, goes unchecked for lack of DNA. Germline V gene lookup returns CDR1 SEHNR and CDR2 FQNEAQ (reference sequence). This CDR3 has 14 amino acids. The CDR3 loop is CASRASHPPETQYF.

V is TRBV28 and J is TRBJ2-7. The CDR3 loop spans 15 amino acids. Germline V gene lookup returns CDR1 MDHEN and CDR2 SYDVKM. The CDR3 loop is CASTASTGASYEQYF.

This chain joins TRBV7-2 and TRBJ1-1. The CDR3 spans 15 residues. Germline V CDR1 and CDR2: SGHTA, FQGNSA. The CDR3 protein is CASSLFGPSTTEAFF.

This rearrangement joins TRBV2 to TRBJ1-1; TCRdb's D call, TRBD1, is unchecked because there is no DNA. Per the germline V gene, CDR1 is SNHLY and CDR2 is FYNNEI. This CDR3 region has 14 residues. The CDR3 reads CASRAGQMNTEAFF.

CDR3 protein: CASAPLGLAGASEQFF. This chain connects TRBV12-3 or TRBV12-4 to TRBJ2-1; TCRdb calls TRBD2, which cannot be checked without DNA. The CDR3 has 16 residues.

The CDR3 loop is CASSVEGDIYNEQFF. The V gene is TRBV9, the J gene TRBJ2-1; the D call from TCRdb, TRBD1, cannot be confirmed without DNA. Germline V gene lookup returns CDR1 SGDLS and CDR2 YYNGEE. This CDR3 region has 15 residues.

This rearrangement joins TRBV7-2 to TRBJ2-3; as DNA is missing, the TRBD2 call by TCRdb cannot be tested. Germline V gene data show CDR1 as SGHTA and CDR2 as FQGNSA. This CDR3 comprises 15 residues. Here the CDR3 reads CASSLRDYSTDTQYF.